The T cell receptor beta chain described here comes from a study of T-cell reconstitution after alpha-beta-depleted transplantation in children. This CDR3 spans 14 amino acids. Trimming stripped 3 bases from V and 4 bases from J, with 12 bases between. Unique molecular identifiers were used to barcode this TCRbeta library. TCRdb reanalysed the PCR reads using MiXCR and keeps one entry per CDR3 protein. The repertoire has about 540,000 distinct CDR3 sequences, around 19% of them found once; the top ten carry roughly 3.3%. This clonotype was sampled from a human donor who donated a stem cell graft to a child with acute lymphoblastic leukemia. The V and J genes are TRBV12-3 or TRBV12-4 and TRBJ1-1, with D possibly being TRBD1 (5 bases). Sequences were derived from PBMCs from the stem cell graft donor, sampled from the stem cell graft. CDR3 coding DNA: TGTGCCAGCAGTTTTCGTCAGGGCCCCACTGAAGCTTTCTTT. Its translation: CASSFRQGPTEAFF.